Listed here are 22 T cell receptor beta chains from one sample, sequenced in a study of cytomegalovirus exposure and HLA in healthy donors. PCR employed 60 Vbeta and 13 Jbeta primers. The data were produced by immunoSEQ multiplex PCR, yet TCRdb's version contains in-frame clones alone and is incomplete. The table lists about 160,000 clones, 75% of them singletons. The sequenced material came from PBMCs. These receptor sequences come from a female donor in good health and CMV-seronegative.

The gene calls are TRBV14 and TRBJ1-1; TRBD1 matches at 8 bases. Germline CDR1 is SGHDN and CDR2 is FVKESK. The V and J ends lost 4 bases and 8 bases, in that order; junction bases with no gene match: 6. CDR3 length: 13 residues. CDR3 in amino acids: CASSPDRGNEAFF. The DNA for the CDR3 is TGTGCCAGCAGCCCCGACAGGGGAAACGAAGCTTTCTTT.

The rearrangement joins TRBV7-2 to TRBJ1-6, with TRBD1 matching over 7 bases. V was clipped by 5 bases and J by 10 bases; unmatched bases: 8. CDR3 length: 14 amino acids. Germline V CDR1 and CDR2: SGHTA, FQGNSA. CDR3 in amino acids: CASSPRQGQSPLHF. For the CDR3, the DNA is TGTGCCAGCAGCCCCCGACAGGGACAATCACCCCTCCACTTT.

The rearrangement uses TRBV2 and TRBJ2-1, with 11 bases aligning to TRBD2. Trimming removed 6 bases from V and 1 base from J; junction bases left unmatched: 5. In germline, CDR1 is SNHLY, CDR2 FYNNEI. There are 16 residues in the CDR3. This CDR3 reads CASRRLAGGSYNEQFF. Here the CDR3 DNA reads TGTGCCAGCAGGCGTCTAGCGGGAGGTTCCTACAATGAGCAGTTCTTC.

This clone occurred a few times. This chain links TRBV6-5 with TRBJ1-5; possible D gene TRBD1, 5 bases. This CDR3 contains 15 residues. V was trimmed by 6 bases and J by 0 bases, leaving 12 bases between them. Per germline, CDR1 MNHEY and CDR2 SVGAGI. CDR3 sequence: CASSEQGYSNQPQHF. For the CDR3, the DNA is TGTGCCAGCAGCGAGCAGGGATATAGCAATCAGCCCCAGCATTTT.

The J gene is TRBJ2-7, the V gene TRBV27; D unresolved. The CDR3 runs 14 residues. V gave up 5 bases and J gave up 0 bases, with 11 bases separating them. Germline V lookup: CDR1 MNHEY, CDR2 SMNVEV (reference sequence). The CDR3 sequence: CASSLTADSYEQYF. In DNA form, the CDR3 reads TGTGCCAGCAGTCTCACTGCTGACTCCTACGAGCAGTACTTC.

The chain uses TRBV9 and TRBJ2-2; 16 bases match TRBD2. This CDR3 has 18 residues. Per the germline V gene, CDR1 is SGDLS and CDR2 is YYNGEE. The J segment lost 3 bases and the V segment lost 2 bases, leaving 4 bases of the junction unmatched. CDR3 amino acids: CASSVGTSGRADTGELFF. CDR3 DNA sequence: TGTGCCAGCAGCGTGGGGACTAGCGGGAGGGCCGACACCGGGGAGCTGTTTTTT.

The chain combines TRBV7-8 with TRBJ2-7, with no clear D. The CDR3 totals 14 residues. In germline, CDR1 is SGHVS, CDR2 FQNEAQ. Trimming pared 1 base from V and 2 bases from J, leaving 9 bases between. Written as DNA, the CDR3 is TGTGCCAGCAGCTTAGGCAGGATAACCTACGAGCAGTACTTC. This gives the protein CASSLGRITYEQYF.

The CDR3 sequence is CASSPLATGELFF. CDR3 sequence (DNA): TGTGCCAGCAGTCCCCTAGCGACCGGGGAGCTGTTTTTT. V and J are TRBV27 and TRBJ2-2, with D possibly TRBD2 on 6 matching bases. The CDR3 has 13 amino acids. Between the trimmed V and J ends, which lost 5 bases and 5 bases, there was a span of 9 bases. Per germline, CDR1 MNHEY and CDR2 SMNVEV (reference sequence).

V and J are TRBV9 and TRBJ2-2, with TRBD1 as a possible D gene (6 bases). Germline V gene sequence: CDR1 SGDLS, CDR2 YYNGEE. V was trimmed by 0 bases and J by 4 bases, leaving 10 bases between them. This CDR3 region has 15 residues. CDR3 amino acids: CASSVDYRVTGELFF. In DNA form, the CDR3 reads TGTGCCAGCAGCGTAGATTACAGGGTCACCGGGGAGCTGTTTTTT.

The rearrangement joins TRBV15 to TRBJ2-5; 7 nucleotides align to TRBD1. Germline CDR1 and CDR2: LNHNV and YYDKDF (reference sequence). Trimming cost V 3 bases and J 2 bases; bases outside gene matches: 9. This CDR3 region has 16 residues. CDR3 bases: TGTGCCACCAGCAGCCTTAGACAGGGTGGGCAAGAGACCCAGTACTTC. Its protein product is CATSSLRQGGQETQYF.

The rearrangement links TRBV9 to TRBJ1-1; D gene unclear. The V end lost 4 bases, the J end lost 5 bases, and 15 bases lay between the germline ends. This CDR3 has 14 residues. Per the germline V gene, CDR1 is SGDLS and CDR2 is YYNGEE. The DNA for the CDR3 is TGTGCCAGCAGCTACCTCCCCGGGGATACTGAAGCTTTCTTT. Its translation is CASSYLPGDTEAFF.

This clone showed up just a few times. The CDR3 reads CASTRDTEPSPLHF. CDR3 in DNA: TGTGCCAGCACCAGGGACACGGAACCTTCACCCCTCCACTTT. V and J are TRBV6-1 and TRBJ1-6, with D perhaps TRBD1 (6 bases). Trimming took off 7 bases at V and 9 bases at J, with 16 bases between the two ends. The germline V gene encodes CDR1 MNHNS and CDR2 SASEGT. This CDR3 is built from 14 residues.

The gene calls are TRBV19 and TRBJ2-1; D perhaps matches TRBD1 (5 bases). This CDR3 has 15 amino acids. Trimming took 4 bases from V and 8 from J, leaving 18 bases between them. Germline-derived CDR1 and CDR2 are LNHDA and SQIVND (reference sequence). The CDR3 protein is CASSKGVWDDDEQFF. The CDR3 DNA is TGTGCCAGTAGTAAAGGGGTTTGGGATGACGATGAGCAGTTCTTC.

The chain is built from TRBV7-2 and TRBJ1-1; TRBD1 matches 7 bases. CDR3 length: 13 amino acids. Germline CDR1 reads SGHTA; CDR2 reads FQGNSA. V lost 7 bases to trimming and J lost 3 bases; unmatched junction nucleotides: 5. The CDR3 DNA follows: TGTGCCAGCACCCGGGACAGTTACACTGAAGCTTTCTTT. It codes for CASTRDSYTEAFF.

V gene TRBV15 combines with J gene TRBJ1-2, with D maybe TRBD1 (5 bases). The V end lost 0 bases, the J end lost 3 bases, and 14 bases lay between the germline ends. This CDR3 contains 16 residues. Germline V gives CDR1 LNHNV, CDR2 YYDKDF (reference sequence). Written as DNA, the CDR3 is TGTGCCACCAGCAGAGATGCCCACAGGACGGACTATGGCTACACCTTC. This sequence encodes CATSRDAHRTDYGYTF.

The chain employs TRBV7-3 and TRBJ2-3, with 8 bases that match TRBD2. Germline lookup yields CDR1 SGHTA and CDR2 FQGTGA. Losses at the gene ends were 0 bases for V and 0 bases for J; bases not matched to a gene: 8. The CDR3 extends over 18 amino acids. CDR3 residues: CASSLTSSGSSSTDTQYF. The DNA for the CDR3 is TGTGCCAGCAGCTTAACGTCGAGCGGGAGTAGTAGCACAGATACGCAGTATTTT.

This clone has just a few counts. CDR3 sequence (DNA): TGCGCCAGCAGCCACACGCAGGGGGCGAGTGATGAGGGGGCTTTCTTT. This translates into CASSHTQGASDEGAFF. The chain employs TRBV4-1 and TRBJ1-1; 8 nucleotides align to TRBD1. V was pared by 3 bases and J by 11 bases, with 17 bases of the junction left unmatched. The germline CDR1 and CDR2 sequences are MGHRA and YSYEKL. This CDR3 has 16 residues.

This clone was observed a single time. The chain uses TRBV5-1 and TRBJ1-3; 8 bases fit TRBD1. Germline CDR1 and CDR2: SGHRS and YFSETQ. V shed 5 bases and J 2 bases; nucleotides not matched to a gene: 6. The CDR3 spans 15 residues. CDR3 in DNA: TGCGCCAGCAGGCCAGGACAGGGCGCTGGAAACACCATATATTTT. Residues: CASRPGQGAGNTIYF.

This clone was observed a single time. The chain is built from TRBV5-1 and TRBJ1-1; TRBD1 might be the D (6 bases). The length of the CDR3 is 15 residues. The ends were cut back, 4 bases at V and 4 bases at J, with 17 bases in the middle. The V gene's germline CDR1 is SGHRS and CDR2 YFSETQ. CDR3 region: CASSLDGGGGTEAFF. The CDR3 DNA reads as TGCGCCAGCAGCCTGGACGGGGGGGGCGGCACTGAAGCTTTCTTT.

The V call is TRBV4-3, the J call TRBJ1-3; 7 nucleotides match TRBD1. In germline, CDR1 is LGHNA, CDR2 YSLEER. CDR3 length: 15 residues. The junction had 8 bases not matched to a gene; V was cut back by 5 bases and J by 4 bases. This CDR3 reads CASSVWTGGGNTIYF. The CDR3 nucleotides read TGCGCCAGCAGCGTCTGGACAGGAGGGGGAAACACCATATATTTT.

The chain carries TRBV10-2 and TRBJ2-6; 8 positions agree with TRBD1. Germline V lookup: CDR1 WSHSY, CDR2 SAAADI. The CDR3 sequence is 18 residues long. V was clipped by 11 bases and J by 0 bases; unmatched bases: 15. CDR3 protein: CAGGWGQDPPSGANVLTF. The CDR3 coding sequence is TGCGCCGGGGGGTGGGGACAGGACCCTCCCTCTGGGGCCAACGTCCTGACTTTC.

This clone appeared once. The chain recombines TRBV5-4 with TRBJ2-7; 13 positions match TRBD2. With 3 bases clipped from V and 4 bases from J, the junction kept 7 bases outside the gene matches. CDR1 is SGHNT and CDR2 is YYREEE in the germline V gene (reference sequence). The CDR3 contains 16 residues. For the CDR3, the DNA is TGTGCCAGCAGCTGGGGCGGGACTAGCGGGATGTACGAGCAGTACTTC. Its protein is CASSWGGTSGMYEQYF.